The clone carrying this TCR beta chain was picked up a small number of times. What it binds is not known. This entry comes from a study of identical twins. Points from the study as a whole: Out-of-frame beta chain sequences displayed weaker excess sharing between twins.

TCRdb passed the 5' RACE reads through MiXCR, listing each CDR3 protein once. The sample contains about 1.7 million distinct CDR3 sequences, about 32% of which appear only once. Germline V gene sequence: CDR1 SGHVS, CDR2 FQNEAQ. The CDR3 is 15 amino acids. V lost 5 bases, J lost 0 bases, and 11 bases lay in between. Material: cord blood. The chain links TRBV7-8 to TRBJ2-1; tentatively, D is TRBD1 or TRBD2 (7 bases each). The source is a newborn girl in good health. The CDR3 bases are TGTGCCAGCAGCCAGGGGGGGCCCTCCTACAATGAGCAGTTCTTC. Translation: CASSQGGPSYNEQFF.